In its sample, the clone carrying this TCR beta chain was seen a few times. Germline assignment: CDR1 MNHEY and CDR2 SVGEGT. V lost 6 bases and J lost 6, with 18 bases in between. The CDR3 contains 14 residues. This sample is part of a study of early T cells in non-severe SARS-CoV-2 infection. Study in general: Chains stayed unpaired after sequencing of bulk RNA from unsorted whole blood.

Molecules of cDNA were individually given unique molecular identifiers that were attached to them. TCRdb reanalysed the 5' RACE reads using MiXCR and keeps one entry per CDR3 protein. The repertoire holds about 43,000 distinct CDR3 sequences, with roughly a tenth as singletons. The receptor's source is an adult who was a healthcare worker with PCR-confirmed SARS-CoV-2 infection or an uninfected control (not recorded which). V gene TRBV6-2 or TRBV6-3 combines with J gene TRBJ2-7; D gene unclear. Sequenced: whole blood. Here the CDR3 reads CASSHESRPSEQYF. CDR3 DNA: TGTGCCAGCAGCCACGAATCCAGACCCAGCGAGCAGTACTTC.